The clone carrying this T cell receptor (beta chain) has only one observation. What it binds is not known. This CDR3 region has 13 residues. Germline V CDR1 and CDR2: SGHAT, FQNNGV. Trimming took 3 bases from V and 2 from J, leaving 7 bases between them. Blood sampling was done at baseline, cycle 4 day 1, and cycle 7 day 1. The data are from a study of OX40 agonist ivuxolimab in advanced cancers. Looking at the study overall: Each patient was given ivuxolimab into a vein every 2 weeks, at 0.01 to 10 mg/kg. The study's findings and limits: At 0.1 to 3.0 mg/kg, CD4+ and CD8+ blood T cells expanded clonally by week 6.

Assay: immunoSEQ multiplex PCR; the TCRdb copy retains only in-frame clones and omits some. The sample has 65,000 to 85,000 clones, about 82% seen once. The receptor's source is an adult with an advanced solid tumor such as melanoma, head and neck, liver or kidney cancer. This sequence joins TRBV11-2 and TRBJ1-1; D remains unclear. The material was CD4+ or CD8+ T cells sorted from blood, obtained in a trial of the OX40 agonist ivuxolimab. CDR3 nucleotide sequence: TGTGCCAGCAGCTTTGGCAGAAACACTGAAGCTTTCTTT. The encoded protein is CASSFGRNTEAFF.